Following are 20 T cell receptor beta chains from one sample sequenced in a study of shared clonotypes between healthy human individuals. Repertoires were generated with immunoSEQ multiplex PCR, while TCRdb's copy carries only in-frame clones and drops some. The repertoire holds more than 500,000 clones, with around 96% as singletons. The sequencing sample was made of naive CD4+ T cells sorted from blood. Subset of the sample: CD45RA+ positively selected. Receptors originate from a young woman in good health.

The CDR3 nucleotides are TGTGCCAGCAGCTTGGGGGGACTAGCGGCAGACTACGAGCAGTACTTC. Its protein is CASSLGGLAADYEQYF. The rearrangement links TRBV5-4 to TRBJ2-7; 11 nucleotides match TRBD2. The CDR3 extends over 16 amino acids. The germline V gene has CDR1 SGHNT and CDR2 YYREEE (reference sequence). V shed 0 bases and J 3 bases; nucleotides not matched to a gene: 5. Full variable domain (remainder filled in from reference TRBV5-4 and TRBJ2-7): ETGVTQSPTHLIKTRGQQVTLRCSSQSGHNTVSWYQQALGQGPQFIFQYYREEENGRGNFPPRFSGLQFPNYSSELNVNALELDDSALYLCASSLGGLAADYEQYFGPGTRLTVT.

This clone was counted a single time. The J gene is TRBJ2-1, the V gene TRBV5-1; D perhaps matches TRBD1 (5 bases). This CDR3 has 13 amino acids. The germline CDR1 and CDR2 sequences are SGHRS and YFSETQ. V lost 0 bases to trimming and J lost 8 bases, with 9 bases between them. The CDR3, as DNA: TGCGCCAGCAGCTTGGCAGGGTTCGATGAGCAGTTCTTC. It specifies CASSLAGFDEQFF.

The CDR3 protein is CASRTDTYEKLFF. In DNA form, the CDR3 reads TGTGCCAGCAGGACGGACACCTATGAAAAACTGTTTTTT. The V call is TRBV2, the J call TRBJ1-4; D is possibly TRBD1 (5 bases). The CDR3 runs 13 residues. Trimming removed 6 bases from V and 6 bases from J, with 11 bases in between. Germline CDR1 is SNHLY and CDR2 is FYNNEI.

The chain employs TRBV21-1 and TRBJ2-3; TRBD2, the table's D call, was not compared with the DNA. TRBV21-1 is marked as a pseudogene. This CDR3 region has 18 residues. CDR3 in amino acids: CASSKGLSLARVVDTQYF. For the CDR3, the DNA is TGTGCCAGCAGCAAAGGCCTTTCGCTAGCGCGAGTGGTAGATACGCAGTATTTT.

The chain joins TRBV5-1 to TRBJ2-5; D gene ambiguous. Looked up from germline, CDR1 is SGHRS and CDR2 is YFSETQ. Trimming pared 1 base from V and 5 bases from J, leaving 9 bases between. The CDR3 consists of 13 residues. The CDR3 sequence is CASSLNDLETQYF. CDR3 in DNA: TGCGCCAGCAGCTTGAACGATTTGGAGACCCAGTACTTC. Supplemented by reference TRBV5-1 and TRBJ2-5, the full variable domain reads KAGVTQTPRYLIKTRGQQVTLSCSPISGHRSVSWYQQTPGQGLQFLFEYFSETQRNKGNFPGRFSGRQFSNSRSEMNVSTLELGDSALYLCASSLNDLETQYFGPGTRLLVL.

This rearrangement joins TRBV7-2 to TRBJ2-1; D gene unclear. The V gene's germline CDR1 is SGHTA and CDR2 FQGNSA. V was trimmed by 4 bases and J by 8 bases, leaving 12 bases between them. The CDR3 loop spans 13 amino acids. In DNA form, the CDR3 reads TGTGCCAGCAGCTCGGGTCCTGGCGATGAGCAGTTCTTC. Translating it yields CASSSGPGDEQFF.

This clone has only a few counts. The CDR3 spells CASSGARSVTGELFF. The CDR3 nucleotides read TGTGCCAGCAGTGGGGCTAGGAGTGTCACCGGGGAGCTGTTTTTT. The chain combines TRBV2 with TRBJ2-2; D is uncertain. The V end lost 4 bases, the J end lost 4 bases, and 13 bases lay between the germline ends. The CDR3 runs to 15 residues. Per germline, CDR1 SNHLY and CDR2 FYNNEI.

V gene TRBV11-2 combines with J gene TRBJ1-1; D might be TRBD1 (5 bases). Trimming cost V 1 base and J 3 bases, with 15 bases left between them. This CDR3 contains 16 residues. Per germline, CDR1 SGHAT and CDR2 FQNNGV. The CDR3 coding sequence is TGTGCCAGCAGCTTAGGCACGTGGGGGGGGGACACTGAAGCTTTCTTT. This translates into CASSLGTWGGDTEAFF.

The chain has TRBV11-2 and TRBJ2-7; 7 nucleotides agree with TRBD2. The CDR3 is made up of 16 amino acids. J gave up 3 bases and V 5 bases, and 13 bases lay outside the gene matches. Germline-derived CDR1 and CDR2 are SGHAT and FQNNGV. The CDR3 nucleotides are TGTGCCAGCAGCCACGACCGACTAGCAGCGGGCTACGAGCAGTACTTC. Its protein product is CASSHDRLAAGYEQYF.

The J gene is TRBJ1-4, the V gene TRBV6-1; D ambiguous. There are 13 residues in the CDR3. The germline V gene has CDR1 MNHNS and CDR2 SASEGT. The V end was cut by 0 bases, the J end by 8 bases, with 7 bases between. This chain's CDR3 is CASSEARREKLFF. The CDR3, as DNA: TGTGCCAGCAGTGAAGCGCGGCGGGAAAAACTGTTTTTT.

In nucleotides, the CDR3 is TGTGCCAGCAGCGTAGCGAGCTCTGGGGCCAACGTCCTGACTTTC. Protein: CASSVASSGANVLTF. V and J are TRBV9 and TRBJ2-6; D is uncertain. With 0 bases removed from V and 0 bases from J, the gap between germline ends came to 4 bases. The CDR3 is made up of 15 amino acids. Germline V gives CDR1 SGDLS, CDR2 YYNGEE.

With regard to this clone: At the DNA level, this CDR3 is encoded by other sequences in the same sample as well. The chain uses TRBV6-6 and TRBJ2-7; D gene unclear. CDR1 is MNHNY, CDR2 SVGAGI, per germline (reference sequence). V shed 4 bases and J shed 3 bases, with 4 bases lying between them. The CDR3 runs 11 residues. As DNA, the CDR3 is TGTGCCAGCAGTTCCGACTACGAGCAGTACTTC. Translation gives CASSSDYEQYF.

The chain combines TRBV19 with TRBJ2-7, with 9 bases matching TRBD2. Germline loops: CDR1 LNHDA, CDR2 SQIVND (reference sequence). The J segment lost 2 bases and the V segment lost 5 bases, leaving 4 bases of the junction unmatched. The CDR3 runs to 14 residues. The CDR3 protein is CASSGGGGTYEQYF. In nucleotides, the CDR3 is TGTGCCAGTAGTGGCGGGGGGGGAACCTACGAGCAGTACTTC.

The V gene is TRBV28, the J gene TRBJ1-1; D gene unclear. Looked up from germline, CDR1 is MDHEN and CDR2 is SYDVKM. Trimming took 5 bases from V and 6 from J, leaving 16 bases between them. The CDR3 totals 14 residues. CDR3 protein: CASSPPGGLAEAFF. The CDR3 DNA sequence: TGTGCCAGCAGTCCGCCGGGAGGTCTCGCTGAAGCTTTCTTT.

The table lists this clone with a few counts. The chain combines TRBV11-2 with TRBJ1-2; D is undetermined. Trimming took 5 bases from V and 4 from J, leaving 8 bases between them. The CDR3 runs 12 residues. Germline V gene lookup returns CDR1 SGHAT and CDR2 FQNNGV. The CDR3 spells CASSPNLYGYTF. In DNA, the CDR3 is TGTGCCAGCAGCCCCAACCTCTATGGCTACACCTTC.

This clone has only one observation. The chain carries TRBV5-1 and TRBJ2-2, with 7 bases aligning to TRBD2. Germline-derived CDR1 and CDR2 are SGHRS and YFSETQ. The V and J ends lost 0 bases and 6 bases, in that order; junction bases with no gene match: 2. The CDR3 contains 14 residues. The CDR3 spells CASSLAAGAGELFF. As DNA, the CDR3 is TGCGCCAGCAGCTTGGCCGCGGGGGCCGGGGAGCTGTTTTTT.

The genes are TRBV10-3 and TRBJ2-5, with D perhaps matching TRBD1 or TRBD2 (5 bases each). The last part of the DNA fits TRBJ2-7 better; the J call may be wrong. CDR1 is ENHRY and CDR2 is SYGVKD in the germline V gene. The CDR3 loop spans 14 amino acids. CDR3 loop: CAISPGTIAYEQYF. For the CDR3, the DNA is TGTGCCATCAGCCCCGGGACGATAGCCTACGAGCAGTACTTC.

The V call is TRBV29-1, the J call TRBJ2-5; D uncertain. The J call is uncertain, as TRBJ2-7 better fits the DNA end. This CDR3 spans 11 amino acids. The germline gives CDR1 SQVTM, CDR2 ANQGSEA. The CDR3 is CSVGYSYEQYF. Here the CDR3 DNA reads TGCAGCGTCGGTTATTCCTACGAGCAGTACTTC.

This clone was observed once. The V and J genes are TRBV6-5 and TRBJ2-7; D remains ambiguous. Germline assignment: CDR1 MNHEY and CDR2 SVGAGI. The CDR3 extends over 16 amino acids. Trimming took off 4 bases at V and 3 bases at J, with 19 bases between the two ends. CDR3 region: CASSSRVAAANYEQYF. The CDR3 DNA sequence: TGTGCCAGCAGTTCCCGAGTTGCGGCCGCGAACTACGAGCAGTACTTC.

The chain uses TRBV9 and TRBJ1-1; D call uncertain. CDR3 size: 14 residues. The germline V gene has CDR1 SGDLS and CDR2 YYNGEE. V shed 4 bases and J shed 3 bases, with 13 bases lying between them. In DNA, the CDR3 is TGTGCCAGCAGCCCAGGAGGTTCGGACACTGAAGCTTTCTTT. Translation gives CASSPGGSDTEAFF.